This T cell receptor beta chain is drawn from a study of cytomegalovirus exposure and HLA in healthy donors. Study-level background: There were 70 million to 95 million unique TCRs (from HLA-typed donors) in an early data release. Study-level findings and limits: Testing in vitro showed a few CMV-associated chains specific for CMV antigens.

Concerning this clone: Its antigen is as yet unknown.

PCR was performed using 60 Vbeta and 13 Jbeta primers. Generated by immunoSEQ multiplex PCR, the TCRdb table keeps only in-frame clones and is missing some. The sample yields 150,000 to 200,000 clones, roughly 68% seen once. After removal of 5 bases from V and 4 bases from J, the junction contained 4 bases not matched to a gene. The CDR3 is made up of 14 amino acids. Germline-derived CDR1 and CDR2 are MNHNS and SASEGT. The source material was PBMCs. The chain recombines TRBV6-1 with TRBJ2-7; 11 bases match TRBD2. The TCR comes from a woman aged 25 to 39 in good health and CMV-seronegative. CDR3 DNA sequence: TGTGCCAGCAGTCGTAGCGGGGGGGCGTACGAGCAGTACTTC. Translated, it gives CASSRSGGAYEQYF.